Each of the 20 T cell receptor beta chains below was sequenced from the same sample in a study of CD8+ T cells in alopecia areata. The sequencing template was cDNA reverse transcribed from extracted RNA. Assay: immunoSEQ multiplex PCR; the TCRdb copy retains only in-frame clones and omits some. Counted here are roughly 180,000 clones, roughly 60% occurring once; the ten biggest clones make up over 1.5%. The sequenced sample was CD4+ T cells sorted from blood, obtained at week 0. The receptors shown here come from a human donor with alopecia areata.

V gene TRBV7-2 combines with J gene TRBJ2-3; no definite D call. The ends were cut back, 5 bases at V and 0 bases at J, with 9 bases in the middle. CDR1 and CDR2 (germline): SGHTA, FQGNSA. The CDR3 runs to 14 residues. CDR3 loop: CASSRGFSTDTQYF. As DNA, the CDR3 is TGTGCCAGCAGCCGAGGATTTAGCACAGATACGCAGTATTTT.

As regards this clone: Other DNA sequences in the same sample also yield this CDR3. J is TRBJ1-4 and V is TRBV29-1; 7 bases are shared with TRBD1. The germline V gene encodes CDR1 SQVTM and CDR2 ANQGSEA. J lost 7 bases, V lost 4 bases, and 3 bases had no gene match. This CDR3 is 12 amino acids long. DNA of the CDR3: TGCAGCGTTGGAAGACAGGGTGAAAAACTGTTTTTT. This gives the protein CSVGRQGEKLFF.

As DNA, the CDR3 is TGTGCCAGCGGGCGTACCCAGAACACTGAAGCTTTCTTT. Its protein is CASGRTQNTEAFF. This chain links TRBV11-2 with TRBJ1-1; no clear D. Trimming removed 8 bases at V and 1 base at J, with 11 bases between. CDR1 SGHAT and CDR2 FQNNGV come from the germline V gene. The CDR3 sequence is 13 residues long. Full variable domain (outside the CDR3, taken from reference TRBV11-2 and TRBJ1-1): EAGVAQSPRYKIIEKRQSVAFWCNPISGHATLYWYQQILGQGPKLLIQFQNNGVVDDSQLPKDRFSAERLKGVDSTLKIQPAKLEDSAVYLCASGRTQNTEAFFGQGTRLTVV.

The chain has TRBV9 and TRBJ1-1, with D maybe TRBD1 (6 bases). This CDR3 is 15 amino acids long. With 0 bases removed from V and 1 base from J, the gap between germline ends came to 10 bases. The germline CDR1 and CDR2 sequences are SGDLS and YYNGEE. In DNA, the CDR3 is TGTGCCAGCAGCGTAGCAGGGGCTACGAACACTGAAGCTTTCTTT. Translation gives CASSVAGATNTEAFF.

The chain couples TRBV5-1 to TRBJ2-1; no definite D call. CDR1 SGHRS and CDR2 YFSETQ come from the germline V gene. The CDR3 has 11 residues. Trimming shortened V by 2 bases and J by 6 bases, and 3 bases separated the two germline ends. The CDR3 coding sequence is TGCGCCAGCAGCTTAATCAATGAGCAGTTCTTC. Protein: CASSLINEQFF.

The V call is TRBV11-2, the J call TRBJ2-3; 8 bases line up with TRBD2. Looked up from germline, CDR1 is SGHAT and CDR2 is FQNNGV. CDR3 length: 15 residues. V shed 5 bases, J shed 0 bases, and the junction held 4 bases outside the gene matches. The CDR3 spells CASSRAGGSTDTQYF. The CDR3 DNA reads TGTGCCAGCAGCCGGGCGGGGGGCAGCACAGATACGCAGTATTTT.

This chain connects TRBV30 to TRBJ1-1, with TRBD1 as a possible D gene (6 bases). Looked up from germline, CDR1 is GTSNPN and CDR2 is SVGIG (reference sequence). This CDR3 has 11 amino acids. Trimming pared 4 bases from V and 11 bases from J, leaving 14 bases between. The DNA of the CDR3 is TGTGCCTGGAAGCCGGGGGCATGGGCTTTCTTT. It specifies CAWKPGAWAFF.

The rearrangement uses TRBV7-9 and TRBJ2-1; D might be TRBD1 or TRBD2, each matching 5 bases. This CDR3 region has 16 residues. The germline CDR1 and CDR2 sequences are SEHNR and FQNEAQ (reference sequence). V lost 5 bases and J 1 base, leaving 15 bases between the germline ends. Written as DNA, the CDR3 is TGTGCCAGCAGCCCTGAGGGTAGGGGTTCCTACAATGAGCAGTTCTTC. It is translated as CASSPEGRGSYNEQFF.

This CDR3 reads CASSDQDRETQYF. The CDR3 bases are TGTGCCAGCAGCGACCAGGACAGGGAGACCCAGTACTTC. The rearrangement links TRBV5-6 to TRBJ2-5; 7 bases match TRBD1. The CDR3 sequence is 13 residues long. The V and J ends lost 4 bases and 5 bases, in that order; junction bases with no gene match: 5. CDR1 and CDR2 (germline): SGHDT, YYEEEE.

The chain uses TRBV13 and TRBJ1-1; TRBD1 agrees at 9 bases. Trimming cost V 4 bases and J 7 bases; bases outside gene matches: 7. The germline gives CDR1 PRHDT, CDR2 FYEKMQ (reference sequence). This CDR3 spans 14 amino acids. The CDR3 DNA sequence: TGTGCCAGCAGCTGGGGACAGGGTAAAGTTGAAGCTTTCTTT. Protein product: CASSWGQGKVEAFF.

DNA for the CDR3: TGCAGCGTTGTAGGGATAGGGAGGACTGAAGCTTTCTTT. Translation: CSVVGIGRTEAFF. The J gene is TRBJ1-1, the V gene TRBV29-1; D is unresolved. The CDR3 consists of 13 residues. V shed 4 bases and J shed 5 bases, with 14 bases lying between them. Germline loops: CDR1 SQVTM, CDR2 ANQGSEA.

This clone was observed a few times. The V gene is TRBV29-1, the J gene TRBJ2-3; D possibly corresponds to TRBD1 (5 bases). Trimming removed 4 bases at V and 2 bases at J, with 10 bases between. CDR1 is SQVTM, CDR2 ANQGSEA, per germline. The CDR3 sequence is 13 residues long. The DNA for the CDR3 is TGCAGCGTTGTGGCGGACACCACAGATACGCAGTATTTT. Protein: CSVVADTTDTQYF.

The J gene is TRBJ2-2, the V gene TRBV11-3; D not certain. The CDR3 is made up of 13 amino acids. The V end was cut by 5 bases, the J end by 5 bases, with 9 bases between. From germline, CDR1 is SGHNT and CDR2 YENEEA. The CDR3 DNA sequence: TGTGCCAGCAGCCCAATCAAAACCGGGGAGCTGTTTTTT. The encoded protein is CASSPIKTGELFF.

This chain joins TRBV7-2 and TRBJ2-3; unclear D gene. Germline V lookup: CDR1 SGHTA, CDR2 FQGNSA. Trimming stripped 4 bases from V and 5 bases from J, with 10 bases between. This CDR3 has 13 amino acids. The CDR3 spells CASSSSVKDTQYF. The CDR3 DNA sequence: TGTGCCAGCAGCTCCTCTGTAAAAGATACGCAGTATTTT.

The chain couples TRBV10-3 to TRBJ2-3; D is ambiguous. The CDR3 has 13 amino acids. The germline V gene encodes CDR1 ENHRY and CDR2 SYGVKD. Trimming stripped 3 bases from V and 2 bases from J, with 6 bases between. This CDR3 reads CAISDGYTDTQYF. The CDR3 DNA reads TGTGCCATCAGTGACGGATACACAGATACGCAGTATTTT.

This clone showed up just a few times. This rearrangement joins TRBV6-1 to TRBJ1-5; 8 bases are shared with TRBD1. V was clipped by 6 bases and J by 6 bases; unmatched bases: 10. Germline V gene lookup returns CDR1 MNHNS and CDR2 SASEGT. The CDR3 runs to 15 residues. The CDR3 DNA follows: TGTGCCAGCAGCCAACGGACAGGGTCAGGTCAGCCCCAGCATTTT. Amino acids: CASSQRTGSGQPQHF.

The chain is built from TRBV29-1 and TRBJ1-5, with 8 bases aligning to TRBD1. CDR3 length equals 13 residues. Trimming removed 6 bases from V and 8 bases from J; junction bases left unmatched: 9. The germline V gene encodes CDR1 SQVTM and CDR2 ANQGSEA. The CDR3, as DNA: TGCAGCGTAGCCGGGGACAGGAGGGAGCCCCAGCATTTT. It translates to CSVAGDRREPQHF.

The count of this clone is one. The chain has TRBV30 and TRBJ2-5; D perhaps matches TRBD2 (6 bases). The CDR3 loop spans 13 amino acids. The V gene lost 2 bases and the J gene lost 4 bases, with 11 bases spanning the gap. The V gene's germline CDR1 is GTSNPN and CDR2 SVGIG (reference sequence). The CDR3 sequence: CAWSTGTGETQYF. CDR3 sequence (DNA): TGTGCCTGGAGTACCGGGACTGGAGAGACCCAGTACTTC.

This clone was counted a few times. Written as DNA, the CDR3 is TGCAGCGTGGTGGGGGAGTCGGGCCAGTACTTC. This encodes CSVVGESGQYF. The V call is TRBV29-1, the J call TRBJ2-5; D may be TRBD1 or TRBD2 (5 bases each). Trimming shortened V by 6 bases and J by 10 bases, and 15 bases separated the two germline ends. The CDR3 runs 11 residues. Germline lookup yields CDR1 SQVTM and CDR2 ANQGSEA.

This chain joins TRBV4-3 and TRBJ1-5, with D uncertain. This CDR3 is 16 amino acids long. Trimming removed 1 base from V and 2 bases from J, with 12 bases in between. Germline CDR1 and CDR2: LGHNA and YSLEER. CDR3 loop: CASSQVWAHGNQPQHF. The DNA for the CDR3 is TGCGCCAGCAGCCAAGTCTGGGCTCATGGCAATCAGCCCCAGCATTTT.